One and the same sample provided the 31 T cell receptor beta chains below, sequenced in a study of T cells after yellow fever vaccination. TCRdb used MiXCR to reprocess the 5' RACE reads, holding one entry per CDR3 protein. Altogether about 360,000 distinct CDR3 sequences are present, around 6.5% being singletons, with the ten largest covering about 15%. The specimen comprised PBMCs, sampled 5 days after the yellow fever booster vaccination. The receptors here all came from a man in his thirties or forties who received the YFV17D yellow fever vaccine.

This clonotype has a count of ten or more. This chain links TRBV18 with TRBJ1-1, with 7 bases aligning to TRBD1. Germline V gene data show CDR1 as KGHSH and CDR2 as LQKENI. The CDR3 runs to 14 residues. With 3 bases clipped from V and 0 bases from J, the junction kept 1 base outside the gene matches. CDR3 nucleotides: TGTGCCAGCTCACCGACAGGGATGAACACTGAAGCTTTCTTT. Amino acid sequence: CASSPTGMNTEAFF.

Only a few counts were recorded for this clonotype. This chain connects TRBV7-9 to TRBJ2-7; the match to TRBD1 covers 10 bases. The J segment lost 9 bases and the V segment lost 0 bases, leaving 5 bases of the junction unmatched. There are 14 residues in the CDR3. Per the germline V gene, CDR1 is SEHNR and CDR2 is FQNEAQ (reference sequence). The CDR3 DNA follows: TGTGCCAGCAGCTTAGCGGGACAGGGGAACTGGCAGTACTTC. Translation gives CASSLAGQGNWQYF.

This clonotype was counted between two and nine times. The rearrangement links TRBV12-3 or TRBV12-4 to TRBJ2-2; 10 nucleotides align to TRBD2. The CDR3 has 17 residues. The V and J ends lost 1 base and 2 bases, in that order; junction bases with no gene match: 4. CDR3 residues: CASSLVGLAENTGELFF. For the CDR3, the DNA is TGTGCCAGCAGTTTAGTTGGACTAGCGGAAAACACCGGGGAGCTGTTTTTT.

As for this clonotype: An end of the junction does not agree with germline; a read error may underlie this. CDR3 bases: TGCTGTGCTAGACTAACCGGGACAGGGGGTTCTGGTGGCTACACCTTC. As protein: CCARLTGTGGSGGYTF. The chain couples TRBV20-1 to TRBJ1-2, with 11 nucleotides matching TRBD1. The CDR3 sequence is 16 residues long. Germline lookup yields CDR1 DFQATT and CDR2 SNEGSKA (reference sequence).

The table lists this clonotype with a few counts. The V gene is TRBV23-1, the J gene TRBJ2-3; D is uncertain. TRBV23-1 is noted as an ORF with a role that remains uncertain. The CDR3 length is 14 residues. V lost 6 bases, J lost 6 bases, and 16 bases lay in between. The CDR3 bases are TGCGCCAGCAGAACGGTACCCCCCAGGGATACGCAGTATTTT. This codes for CASRTVPPRDTQYF.

This chain uses TRBV5-1 with TRBJ1-2; D perhaps matches TRBD1 (5 bases). Germline loops: CDR1 SGHRS, CDR2 YFSETQ. CDR3 length equals 15 residues. Deletions cut 3 bases from V and 8 bases from J, with 20 bases between. DNA for the CDR3: TGCGCCAGCAGCTCTACAGGAGGTCCGGAGGGCGGCTACACCTTC. This codes for CASSSTGGPEGGYTF.

This clonotype was recorded a few times. For the CDR3, the DNA is TGTGCCAGCAGTCAGGGGAGTGGTCAGCCCCAGCATTTT. Translation: CASSQGSGQPQHF. V gene TRBV28 combines with J gene TRBJ1-5; a possible D gene is TRBD1 (6 bases). There are 13 residues in the CDR3. Germline CDR1 is MDHEN and CDR2 is SYDVKM. V lost 5 bases and J 6 bases, leaving 11 bases between the germline ends. Full variable domain (outside the CDR3, taken from reference TRBV28 and TRBJ1-5): DVKVTQSSRYLVKRTGEKVFLECVQDMDHENMFWYRQDPGLGLRLIYFSYDVKMKEKGDIPEGYSVSREKKERFSLILESASTNQTSMYLCASSQGSGQPQHFGDGTRLSIL.

Many counts were recorded for this clonotype. This chain uses TRBV5-1 with TRBJ2-3; D unclear. In germline, CDR1 is SGHRS, CDR2 YFSETQ. The CDR3 runs to 15 residues. V was clipped by 4 bases and J by 0 bases, with 12 bases between them. This CDR3 reads CASSQEGRSTDTQYF. CDR3 DNA sequence: TGCGCCAGCAGCCAAGAAGGAAGAAGCACAGATACGCAGTATTTT.

This clonotype was counted between two and nine times. V and J are TRBV7-3 and TRBJ2-7; tentatively, D is TRBD1 (6 bases). CDR1 SGHTA and CDR2 FQGTGA come from the germline V gene. V lost 2 bases, J lost 4 bases, and 24 bases lay in between. The CDR3 has 18 amino acids. The DNA of the CDR3 is TGTGCCAGCAGCTTATTCAAGACCCGGACAGCCCCAGATTACGAGCAGTACTTC. Protein sequence: CASSLFKTRTAPDYEQYF.

The table lists this clonotype with many counts. This chain uses TRBV20-1 with TRBJ2-7; D gene uncertain. Germline CDR1 and CDR2: DFQATT and SNEGSKA (reference sequence). V lost 4 bases and J lost 4, with 8 bases in between. This CDR3 region has 11 residues. CDR3 region: CSANQRYEQYF. In DNA, the CDR3 is TGCAGTGCTAACCAGAGGTACGAGCAGTACTTC.

This clonotype was observed many times. V gene TRBV7-8 combines with J gene TRBJ2-2; D unclear. CDR3 length: 12 amino acids. Trimming shortened V by 7 bases and J by 1 base, and 4 bases separated the two germline ends. Germline values: CDR1 SGHVS, CDR2 FQNEAQ. The CDR3 coding sequence is TGTGCCAGCATGAGGAACACCGGGGAGCTGTTTTTT. Protein: CASMRNTGELFF.

This clonotype was seen only a few times. The chain recombines TRBV9 with TRBJ2-7; the D call may be TRBD1 or TRBD2 (5 bases each). The CDR3 is made up of 15 amino acids. Germline CDR1 is SGDLS and CDR2 is YYNGEE. Trimming removed 3 bases from V and 3 bases from J, with 16 bases in between. CDR3 DNA: TGTGCCAGCAGCGCGGGACCGGGGATTGGCTACGAGCAGTACTTC. It specifies CASSAGPGIGYEQYF.

The chain has TRBV20-1 and TRBJ2-1; D is possibly TRBD2 (6 bases). The CDR3 extends over 14 amino acids. The germline V gene has CDR1 DFQATT and CDR2 SNEGSKA (reference sequence). The V end was cut by 3 bases, the J end by 3 bases, with 12 bases between. CDR3 sequence: CSARRGNNYNEQFF. The CDR3 DNA sequence: TGCAGTGCTAGGCGCGGGAATAACTACAATGAGCAGTTCTTC.

The chain combines TRBV5-5 with TRBJ1-5, with D uncertain. Germline V gives CDR1 SGHKS, CDR2 YYEKEE (reference sequence). Between the trimmed V and J ends, which lost 0 bases and 0 bases, there was a span of 10 bases. The CDR3 loop spans 16 amino acids. The DNA of the CDR3 is TGTGCCAGCAGCTTGGAGGCTGTTTATAGCAATCAGCCCCAGCATTTT. Residues: CASSLEAVYSNQPQHF.

The V and J genes are TRBV4-3 and TRBJ2-6, with 8 bases matching TRBD1. The CDR3 length is 17 residues. Germline trimming cut 4 bases from V and 0 bases from J; bases unmatched to any gene: 5. The germline V gene encodes CDR1 LGHNA and CDR2 YSLEER. CDR3: CASSRTGTRSGANVLTF. DNA of the CDR3: TGCGCCAGCAGCCGGACAGGGACCCGCTCTGGGGCCAACGTCCTGACTTTC.

This clonotype turned up a few times. The rearrangement uses TRBV29-1 and TRBJ2-3, with 9 bases aligning to TRBD2. The CDR3 consists of 14 residues. Germline CDR1 is SQVTM and CDR2 is ANQGSEA. With V trimmed by 3 bases and J by 3 bases, 4 bases remained unmatched. In nucleotides, the CDR3 is TGCAGCGTTGAGGGAGCGGGAGGAACAGATACGCAGTATTTT. Protein: CSVEGAGGTDTQYF.

This clonotype occurred a few times. The chain links TRBV12-3 or TRBV12-4 to TRBJ2-2, with D unclear. Trimming took off 3 bases at V and 0 bases at J, with 8 bases between the two ends. The CDR3 spans 15 residues. CDR3 loop: CASSFFTANTGELFF. Here the CDR3 DNA reads TGTGCCAGCAGTTTCTTTACAGCGAACACCGGGGAGCTGTTTTTT.

This chain joins TRBV5-1 and TRBJ2-2, with D hard to call. Deletions cut 2 bases from V and 0 bases from J, with 8 bases between. CDR3 length: 15 residues. CDR1 SGHRS and CDR2 YFSETQ come from the germline V gene. CDR3 bases: TGCGCCAGCAGCTTTGAAGATTCGAACACCGGGGAGCTGTTTTTT. Translating gives CASSFEDSNTGELFF. The full variable domain, rest sourced from reference TRBV5-1 and TRBJ2-2, is KAGVTQTPRYLIKTRGQQVTLSCSPISGHRSVSWYQQTPGQGLQFLFEYFSETQRNKGNFPGRFSGRQFSNSRSEMNVSTLELGDSALYLCASSFEDSNTGELFFGEGSRLTVL.

The chain uses TRBV20-1 and TRBJ2-2; TRBD1 might be the D (5 bases). Trimming pared 6 bases from V and 4 bases from J, leaving 9 bases between. The CDR3 length is 12 residues. Germline V gives CDR1 DFQATT, CDR2 SNEGSKA (reference sequence). The CDR3 protein is CSADSSTGELFF. The CDR3 coding sequence is TGCAGTGCCGACAGCAGCACCGGGGAGCTGTTTTTT.

This clonotype was seen a handful of times. The chain recombines TRBV4-1 with TRBJ1-2, with D perhaps TRBD1 (6 bases). The germline gives CDR1 MGHRA, CDR2 YSYEKL. V was trimmed by 1 base and J by 9 bases, leaving 15 bases between them. The CDR3 length is 14 residues. CDR3 residues: CASSQGSLGGSYTF. The CDR3 DNA is TGCGCCAGCAGCCAAGGATCCCTCGGGGGCAGCTACACCTTC.

There are a few counts of this clonotype. The V and J genes are TRBV20-1 and TRBJ2-7, with 9 bases lining up with TRBD2. Per the germline V gene, CDR1 is DFQATT and CDR2 is SNEGSKA (reference sequence). The CDR3 is 16 amino acids. J lost 1 base, V lost 4 bases, and 11 bases had no gene match. The CDR3 is CSATPPGLAGSYEQYF. CDR3 DNA: TGCAGTGCTACACCTCCCGGGCTAGCGGGATCCTACGAGCAGTACTTC.

This clonotype was seen more than once but under ten times. The chain carries TRBV20-1 and TRBJ2-3, with TRBD1 matching 8 bases. There are 15 residues in the CDR3. J gave up 1 base and V 0 bases, and 3 bases lay outside the gene matches. CDR1 and CDR2 (germline): DFQATT, SNEGSKA (reference sequence). CDR3: CSARDMGQGTDTQYF. The CDR3 DNA is TGCAGTGCTAGAGATATGGGACAGGGCACAGATACGCAGTATTTT.

This clonotype was seen a handful of times. The chain carries TRBV27 and TRBJ2-1; D tentatively reads TRBD1 or TRBD2 (6 bases each). Trimming cost V 6 bases and J 8 bases, with 11 bases left between them. Looked up from germline, CDR1 is MNHEY and CDR2 is SMNVEV (reference sequence). This CDR3 comprises 12 residues. CDR3 DNA: TGTGCCAGCAGGGGGGCGGGATATGAGCAGTTCTTC. Its protein product is CASRGAGYEQFF.

This clonotype was observed a handful of times. This sequence joins TRBV12-3 or TRBV12-4 and TRBJ2-1, with no clear D. The CDR3 consists of 13 residues. Trimming took off 2 bases at V and 10 bases at J, with 12 bases between the two ends. The CDR3 bases are TGTGCCAGCAGTTTACTACAAGTCGAGGAGCAGTTCTTC. It codes for CASSLLQVEEQFF.

This clonotype was recorded at least ten times. J is TRBJ2-5 and V is TRBV7-2; possibly TRBD2 for D (6 bases). The CDR3 extends over 16 amino acids. The V end lost 2 bases, the J end lost 5 bases, and 18 bases lay between the germline ends. In germline, CDR1 is SGHTA, CDR2 FQGNSA. CDR3 region: CASSLSSGGARETQYF. For the CDR3, the DNA is TGTGCCAGCAGCTTAAGTAGCGGAGGGGCCAGGGAGACCCAGTACTTC.

This chain uses TRBV7-2 with TRBJ2-7; 9 nucleotides agree with TRBD2. The germline V gene encodes CDR1 SGHTA and CDR2 FQGNSA. Trimming at V came to 1 base and at J to 0 bases, leaving 10 bases not matched to a gene. This CDR3 comprises 18 residues. CDR3 sequence (DNA): TGTGCCAGCAGCTTAGTGCGCGGGAGGGGTTCCCACTCCTACGAGCAGTACTTC. It codes for CASSLVRGRGSHSYEQYF.

This clonotype was observed a few times. This rearrangement joins TRBV10-3 to TRBJ2-7; TRBD2 agrees at 9 bases. CDR1 is ENHRY and CDR2 is SYGVKD in the germline V gene. V lost 2 bases to trimming and J lost 4 bases; unmatched junction nucleotides: 3. The CDR3 runs to 14 residues. This CDR3 reads CAISEAGGGYEQYF. Here the CDR3 DNA reads TGTGCCATCAGTGAGGCGGGAGGGGGATACGAGCAGTACTTC.

This clonotype has at least ten counts. This chain uses TRBV18 with TRBJ2-1; D not resolved. This CDR3 comprises 12 residues. With 1 base removed from V and 5 bases from J, the gap between germline ends came to 3 bases. Germline V gene sequence: CDR1 KGHSH, CDR2 LQKENI. The CDR3 DNA reads as TGTGCCAGCTCACCACAAGACAATGAGCAGTTCTTC. Its protein product is CASSPQDNEQFF.

This clonotype was seen ten or more times. This chain uses TRBV29-1 with TRBJ2-3; tentatively, D is TRBD1 (7 bases). V lost 6 bases and J lost 0, with 22 bases in between. The CDR3 is made up of 17 amino acids. Germline values: CDR1 SQVTM, CDR2 ANQGSEA. The CDR3 loop reads CSVRGKGALGSTDTQYF. DNA for the CDR3: TGCAGCGTCCGGGGGAAGGGGGCGTTGGGTAGCACAGATACGCAGTATTTT.

This clonotype has a handful of counts. The V gene is TRBV20-1, the J gene TRBJ2-3; 14 bases are a match to TRBD2. CDR3 length: 17 residues. Germline V lookup: CDR1 DFQATT, CDR2 SNEGSKA (reference sequence). V gave up 0 bases and J gave up 6 bases; unmatched junction bases: 8. The CDR3 loop is CSARDSARLAGGDTQYF. CDR3 sequence (DNA): TGCAGTGCTAGAGATTCCGCCCGACTAGCGGGAGGGGATACGCAGTATTTT.

This chain links TRBV5-1 with TRBJ2-3, with 9 bases matching TRBD1. V shed 5 bases, J shed 2 bases, and the junction held 3 bases outside the gene matches. The CDR3 sequence is 14 residues long. The V gene's germline CDR1 is SGHRS and CDR2 YFSETQ. The CDR3 protein is CASRTGGTTDTQYF. CDR3 DNA sequence: TGCGCCAGCAGAACAGGGGGCACCACAGATACGCAGTATTTT.